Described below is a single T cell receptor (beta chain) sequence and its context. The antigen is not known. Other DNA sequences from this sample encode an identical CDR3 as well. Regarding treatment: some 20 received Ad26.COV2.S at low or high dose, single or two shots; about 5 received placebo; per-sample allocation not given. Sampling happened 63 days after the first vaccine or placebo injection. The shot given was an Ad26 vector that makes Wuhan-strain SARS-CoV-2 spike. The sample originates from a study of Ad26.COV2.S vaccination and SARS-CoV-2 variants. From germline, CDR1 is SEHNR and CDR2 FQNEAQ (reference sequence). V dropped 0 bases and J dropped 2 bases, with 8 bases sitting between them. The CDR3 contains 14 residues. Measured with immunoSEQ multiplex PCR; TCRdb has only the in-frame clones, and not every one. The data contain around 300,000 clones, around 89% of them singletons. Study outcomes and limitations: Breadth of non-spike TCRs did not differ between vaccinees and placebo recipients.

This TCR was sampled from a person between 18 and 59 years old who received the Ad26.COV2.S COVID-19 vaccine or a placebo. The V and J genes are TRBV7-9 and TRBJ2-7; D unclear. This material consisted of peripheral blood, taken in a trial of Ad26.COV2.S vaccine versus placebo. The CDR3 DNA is TGTGCCAGCAGCTTAGCGGGCCGAACCTACGAGCAGTACTTC. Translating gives CASSLAGRTYEQYF.